The entry below gives a single TCR beta chain sequence along with its context. The antigen is unknown. This record belongs to a study of identical twins. V was clipped by 3 bases and J by 4 bases; unmatched bases: 2. Germline V gene sequence: CDR1 DFQATT, CDR2 SNEGSKA (reference sequence). CDR3 length: 13 amino acids. Study-level findings and limits: When twins shared out-of-frame alpha sequences, those sequences had excess low generation probability.

TCRdb reanalysed the 5' RACE reads using MiXCR and keeps one entry per CDR3 protein. Of around 1.7 million distinct CDR3 sequences listed, under 35% were seen once; the top ten hold about 0.3%. Sequencing was performed on cord blood. This sequence was found in a newborn girl in good health. The chain combines TRBV20-1 with TRBJ1-3; 8 nucleotides line up with TRBD1. In DNA, the CDR3 is TGCAGTGCTAGTTGGACAGGGGGAAACACCATATATTTT. This encodes CSASWTGGNTIYF.